This T cell receptor (beta chain) was sequenced during a study of Tregs in tolerant kidney transplant recipients. General study findings and limits: Findings come from small patient numbers and require larger validation. Biological reproducibility was not directly addressed in this study. Tregs expanded with activated donor B cells seemed most donor-specific.

About this clone itself: The antigen remains unidentified.

The CDR3 length is 14 residues. V lost 7 bases and J lost 1; bases outside the gene matches: 9. From germline, CDR1 is SQVTM and CDR2 ANQGSEA. Sequenced by immunoSEQ multiplex PCR; TCRdb stores in-frame clones only, minus some. The data hold about 44,000 clones, with just under 97% observed a single time. Sequenced material: Tregs from blood cultured with allogeneic cells. This chain connects TRBV29-1 to TRBJ1-1; 7 bases are a match to TRBD1. The origin of this receptor is a human donor in good health. CDR3 coding DNA: TGCAGCGCTCAGACCGGGACAGCGAACACTGAAGCTTTCTTT. Translating it yields CSAQTGTANTEAFF.